These 24 T cell receptor beta chains came from one sample sequenced in a study of human T cells and chemical hapten exposure. TCRdb passed the RACE reads through MiXCR, listing each CDR3 protein once. The sample holds tens of thousands of distinct CDR3 sequences; roughly 5% are singletons and the top ten take 9.5% to 15%. Sample time point: healthy volunteer bleed at 6 weeks. Extraction of total RNA was performed on unfractionated whole blood. Sequencing was done on a sample of whole blood. The source of these receptors is a human donor in good health. Some clones in this sample may be carry-over from other donors' samples.

There are many counts of this clonotype. The chain links TRBV5-1 to TRBJ2-1; 7 positions agree with TRBD1. This CDR3 comprises 16 residues. CDR1 is SGHRS, CDR2 YFSETQ, per germline. The ends lost 5 bases at V and 0 bases at J; junction bases unmatched: 8. The CDR3 protein is CASSREGASSYNEQFF. DNA for the CDR3: TGCGCCAGCAGTCGAGAGGGGGCGAGCTCCTACAATGAGCAGTTCTTC.

This clonotype came up many times. The CDR3 loop reads CASSVLNTEAFF. The CDR3 nucleotides read TGTGCCAGCAGCGTTCTGAACACTGAAGCTTTCTTT. J is TRBJ1-1 and V is TRBV6-2 or TRBV6-3, with D unclear. From germline, CDR1 is MNHEY and CDR2 SVGEGT. V lost 6 bases, J lost 0 bases, and 5 bases lay in between. The CDR3 has 12 residues.

This clonotype turned up a few times. This rearrangement joins TRBV6-4 to TRBJ2-2; the D is unclear. The CDR3 contains 14 residues. V was clipped by 5 bases and J by 5 bases, with 12 bases between them. The germline gives CDR1 MRHNA, CDR2 SNTAGT. The CDR3 DNA reads as TGTGCCAGCAGTCCAGAGGATGGGACCGGGGAGCTGTTTTTT. As protein: CASSPEDGTGELFF.

The sample holds many counts of this clonotype. Here the CDR3 DNA reads TGTGCCTGGAGTGTCGGACAGGACCACACAGATACGCAGTATTTT. Translation: CAWSVGQDHTDTQYF. V gene TRBV30 combines with J gene TRBJ2-3, with TRBD1 matching over 7 bases. The V gene's germline CDR1 is GTSNPN and CDR2 SVGIG (reference sequence). V shed 0 bases, J shed 2 bases, and the junction held 5 bases outside the gene matches. The CDR3 is made up of 15 amino acids.

This clonotype appeared many times. The CDR3 DNA sequence: TGCAGTGCTAGTGGGTCAGCCGAAGGGACCCAGTACTTC. Translation: CSASGSAEGTQYF. The chain uses TRBV20-1 and TRBJ2-5; D gene uncertain. Germline loops: CDR1 DFQATT, CDR2 SNEGSKA (reference sequence). The V and J ends lost 3 bases and 7 bases respectively, with 15 bases between them. This CDR3 is built from 13 residues.

This clonotype was seen at least ten times. This sequence joins TRBV5-1 and TRBJ2-3, with D possibly being TRBD1 (7 bases). Per germline, CDR1 SGHRS and CDR2 YFSETQ. The V and J ends lost 4 bases and 0 bases respectively, with 12 bases between them. This CDR3 is built from 15 residues. The DNA of the CDR3 is TGCGCCAGCAGCGCGACAGGGACTAGCACAGATACGCAGTATTTT. Encoded protein: CASSATGTSTDTQYF.

This clonotype was counted many times. The gene calls are TRBV30 and TRBJ1-2; D is uncertain. V shed 6 bases and J shed 5 bases, with 13 bases lying between them. From germline, CDR1 is GTSNPN and CDR2 SVGIG (reference sequence). The length of the CDR3 is 12 residues. The CDR3 is CACGPVPYGYTF. The CDR3 nucleotides are TGTGCCTGTGGGCCTGTCCCTTATGGCTACACCTTC.

The table lists this clonotype with many counts. This rearrangement joins TRBV20-1 to TRBJ2-2; D is unresolved. Trimming stripped 6 bases from V and 1 base from J, with 12 bases between. In germline, CDR1 is DFQATT, CDR2 SNEGSKA (reference sequence). CDR3 size: 14 residues. Here the CDR3 reads CSAVASGNTGELFF. The CDR3 nucleotides are TGCAGTGCCGTCGCCTCCGGGAACACCGGGGAGCTGTTTTTT.

This clonotype was seen many times. The rearrangement joins TRBV6-2 or TRBV6-3 to TRBJ2-1; D unclear. With 2 bases removed from V and 7 bases from J, the gap between germline ends came to 18 bases. In germline, CDR1 is MNHEY, CDR2 SVGEGT. The CDR3 contains 16 residues. CDR3 residues: CASSYMRRTTGNEQFF. In DNA form, the CDR3 reads TGTGCCAGCAGTTACATGAGACGCACTACTGGGAATGAGCAGTTCTTC.

Many counts were recorded for this clonotype. The chain joins TRBV2 to TRBJ2-7; D gene unclear. Trimming shortened V by 4 bases and J by 3 bases, and 10 bases separated the two germline ends. Germline assignment: CDR1 SNHLY and CDR2 FYNNEI. This CDR3 region has 13 residues. The CDR3 DNA reads as TGTGCCAGCAGTGCGGTGCCGGACTACGAGCAGTACTTC. Translation: CASSAVPDYEQYF.

This clonotype was recorded many times. A read error may account for a junction end that differs from germline. The gene calls are TRBV20-1 and TRBJ1-1; TRBD1 agrees at 7 bases. Germline V gene lookup returns CDR1 DFQATT and CDR2 SNEGSKA (reference sequence). The CDR3 covers 13 residues. CDR3 amino acids: CSAPRTGTVSFAF. The CDR3 nucleotides are TGCAGTGCTCCTCGCACCGGGACAGTCTCCTTCGCGTTT.

Concerning this clonotype: This may be a read error: a much more frequent sequence differs by one nucleotide. This chain joins TRBV27 and TRBJ2-3; D is unclear. The ends were cut back, 6 bases at V and 1 base at J, with 17 bases in the middle. Germline V lookup: CDR1 MNHEY, CDR2 SMNVEV (reference sequence). The CDR3 extends over 16 amino acids. CDR3: CASRFSSGGRTDTQYF. Here the CDR3 DNA reads TGTGCCAGCAGGTTCTCTAGTGGCGGTCGCACAGATACGCAGTATTTT.

The table lists this clonotype with many counts. The CDR3 region is CASSPTTNEKLFF. The CDR3 nucleotides are TGTGCCAGCTCACCTACAACTAATGAAAAACTGTTTTTT. This chain uses TRBV18 with TRBJ1-4; D ambiguous. Trimming shortened V by 3 bases and J by 0 bases, and 2 bases separated the two germline ends. Germline lookup yields CDR1 KGHSH and CDR2 LQKENI. The CDR3 spans 13 residues.

This clonotype was seen only a few times. This chain links TRBV11-2 with TRBJ1-6, with D tentatively TRBD1 (6 bases). V was clipped by 5 bases and J by 9 bases, with 20 bases between them. CDR1 and CDR2 (germline): SGHAT, FQNNGV. CDR3 size: 16 residues. The chain's CDR3 is CASSLQGSWMGSPLHF. In nucleotides, the CDR3 is TGTGCCAGCAGCCTACAGGGATCTTGGATGGGTTCACCCCTCCACTTT.

This rearrangement joins TRBV3-1 to TRBJ1-1, with TRBD1 identical over 7 bases. The germline gives CDR1 LGHDT, CDR2 YNNKEL (reference sequence). V gave up 5 bases and J gave up 3 bases; unmatched junction bases: 6. The CDR3 consists of 14 residues. The CDR3 DNA reads TGTGCCAGCAGCGACAGGGCCCAGGACACTGAAGCTTTCTTT. The encoded protein is CASSDRAQDTEAFF.

This clonotype was seen ten or more times. The chain is built from TRBV2 and TRBJ1-4; D unresolved. The CDR3 contains 14 residues. V was cut by 8 bases and J by 8 bases, with 18 bases left in between. Germline assignment: CDR1 SNHLY and CDR2 FYNNEI. The CDR3 DNA follows: TGTGCCAGCGCCGGAGGAGGCGATTTAGAAAAACTGTTTTTT. It translates to CASAGGGDLEKLFF.

Ten or more counts support this clonotype. The chain couples TRBV20-1 to TRBJ2-3; 7 bases match TRBD1. Germline CDR1 and CDR2: DFQATT and SNEGSKA (reference sequence). V trimming: 5 bases; J trimming: 1 base; junction bases outside the gene matches: 3. This CDR3 region has 13 residues. The CDR3, as DNA: TGCAGTGCTTCTGGGACAGGCACAGATACGCAGTATTTT. Its translation: CSASGTGTDTQYF.

This clonotype was picked up many times. The chain joins TRBV20-1 to TRBJ2-1; D assignment may be TRBD1 or TRBD2 (5 bases each). With 1 base removed from V and 5 bases from J, the gap between germline ends came to 21 bases. Per the germline V gene, CDR1 is DFQATT and CDR2 is SNEGSKA (reference sequence). The CDR3 is 17 residues long. The CDR3 DNA sequence: TGCAGTGCTAGAGTGTCGCTGGGGGTAGCGCGGAACAATGAGCAGTTCTTC. Translated, it gives CSARVSLGVARNNEQFF.

This clonotype has a handful of counts. The genes are TRBV29-1 and TRBJ1-3, with D unclear. This CDR3 has 12 residues. The V and J ends lost 5 bases and 0 bases respectively, with 5 bases between them. Germline CDR1 and CDR2: SQVTM and ANQGSEA. The CDR3, as DNA: TGCAGCGTTCGGTACTCTGGAAACACCATATATTTT. This codes for CSVRYSGNTIYF.

This clonotype was recorded at least ten times. The genes are TRBV7-9 and TRBJ1-1, with TRBD1 matching over 7 bases. With 5 bases clipped from V and 8 bases from J, the junction kept 8 bases outside the gene matches. Germline CDR1 and CDR2: SEHNR and FQNEAQ (reference sequence). The CDR3 extends over 13 amino acids. The CDR3 spells CASSPPRDSEAFF. CDR3 nucleotides: TGTGCCAGCAGCCCACCACGGGACAGCGAAGCTTTCTTT.

This clonotype was seen many times. The chain recombines TRBV29-1 with TRBJ2-1, with 9 bases that match TRBD2. V lost 8 bases, J lost 6 bases, and 8 bases stayed unmatched. The germline V gene has CDR1 SQVTM and CDR2 ANQGSEA. The CDR3 runs 13 residues. The CDR3 region has the DNA TGCAGCCTTTTAGCGGGGGCCGGCAATGAGCAGTTCTTC. It encodes CSLLAGAGNEQFF.

In this sample, this clonotype turned up many times. This rearrangement joins TRBV20-1 to TRBJ1-1; maybe TRBD1 (6 bases). The CDR3 is 13 residues long. Germline loops: CDR1 DFQATT, CDR2 SNEGSKA (reference sequence). The ends were cut back, 2 bases at V and 1 base at J, with 8 bases in the middle. The CDR3 DNA sequence: TGCAGTGCTAGACGACAGGCGAACACTGAAGCTTTCTTT. Protein sequence: CSARRQANTEAFF.

This clonotype was seen repeatedly, ten times or more. The genes are TRBV10-3 and TRBJ2-7; D gene uncertain. This CDR3 is 13 amino acids long. Germline CDR1 and CDR2: ENHRY and SYGVKD. Trimming shortened V by 5 bases and J by 2 bases, and 10 bases separated the two germline ends. The DNA of the CDR3 is TGTGCCATCAGTCCCCCAGGAACCTACGAGCAGTACTTC. It translates to CAISPPGTYEQYF.

This clonotype came up many times. The chain couples TRBV6-6 to TRBJ1-2; 11 nucleotides agree with TRBD1. The CDR3 runs to 17 residues. V gave up 4 bases and J gave up 7 bases; unmatched junction bases: 14. CDR1 and CDR2 (germline): MNHNY, SVGAGI (reference sequence). The CDR3 DNA sequence: TGTGCCAGCAGTTCCAAGACAACCGGGACAGGGGGTTCTGGCTACACCTTC. Translating gives CASSSKTTGTGGSGYTF.